Each of the 12 T cell receptor beta chains below was sequenced from the same sample in a study of T cell responses to AZD1222 COVID-19 vaccine. Only in-frame clones appear in the TCRdb table, and some are missing; sequencing was by immunoSEQ multiplex PCR. Of about 84,000 clones in the sample, over 75% were seen once. Sequenced here: peripheral blood, sampled on day 0 of AZD1222 vaccination. The source of these receptors is an adult in good health.

This clone was found once. This sequence joins TRBV15 and TRBJ1-4; a possible D gene is TRBD1 (5 bases). This CDR3 is built from 13 residues. Trimming took off 6 bases at V and 7 bases at J, with 12 bases between the two ends. Germline V gene lookup returns CDR1 LNHNV and CDR2 YYDKDF (reference sequence). The CDR3 DNA reads as TGTGCCACCAGTTTGGGCGGGGGTGAAAAACTGTTTTTT. As protein: CATSLGGGEKLFF.

This chain uses TRBV12-3 or TRBV12-4 with TRBJ1-6; D ambiguous. This CDR3 has 12 amino acids. Between the trimmed V and J ends, which lost 3 bases and 7 bases, there was a span of 4 bases. The CDR3 is CASSFPNSPLHF. CDR3 nucleotide sequence: TGTGCCAGCAGTTTCCCGAATTCACCCCTCCACTTT.

The chain combines TRBV9 with TRBJ2-1; D is ambiguous. The germline gives CDR1 SGDLS, CDR2 YYNGEE. CDR3 length: 13 amino acids. V shed 7 bases and J shed 8 bases, with 16 bases lying between them. CDR3 amino acids: CASARGERYEQFF. CDR3 bases: TGTGCCAGCGCGCGAGGAGAGCGATATGAGCAGTTCTTC. The variable domain in full, with the rest retrieved from reference TRBV9 and TRBJ2-1, is DSGVTQTPKHLITATGQRVTLRCSPRSGDLSVYWYQQSLDQGLQFLIQYYNGEERAKGNILERFSAQQFPDLHSELNLSSLELGDSALYFCASARGERYEQFFGPGTRLTVL.

This chain uses TRBV5-5 with TRBJ1-3; D is unresolved. Trimming removed 0 bases from V and 4 bases from J, with 11 bases in between. This CDR3 has 15 amino acids. Germline lookup yields CDR1 SGHKS and CDR2 YYEKEE (reference sequence). The CDR3 loop reads CASSLGWSPGNTIYF. The CDR3 DNA reads as TGTGCCAGCAGCTTGGGATGGTCCCCAGGAAACACCATATATTTT.

The rearrangement links TRBV28 to TRBJ2-1, with D maybe TRBD2 (6 bases). The CDR3 extends over 14 amino acids. With 6 bases removed from V and 4 bases from J, the gap between germline ends came to 13 bases. The germline gives CDR1 MDHEN, CDR2 SYDVKM. CDR3 sequence reads: CASSPGLQYNEQFF. The CDR3, as DNA: TGTGCCAGCAGCCCGGGACTCCAATACAATGAGCAGTTCTTC.

This sequence joins TRBV5-1 and TRBJ2-5, with D perhaps matching TRBD2 (6 bases). The CDR3 has 14 residues. Between the trimmed V and J ends, which lost 3 bases and 4 bases, there was a span of 13 bases. In germline, CDR1 is SGHRS, CDR2 YFSETQ. The chain's CDR3 is CASSYTGRGETQYF. For the CDR3, the DNA is TGCGCCAGCAGCTATACGGGGCGGGGAGAGACCCAGTACTTC.

The chain is built from TRBV7-6 and TRBJ1-4, with 12 bases matching TRBD1. This CDR3 is 16 amino acids long. Germline CDR1 SGHVS, CDR2 FNYEAQ. V shed 5 bases, J shed 8 bases, and the junction held 9 bases outside the gene matches. In DNA, the CDR3 is TGTGCCAGCAGCCCCCTAGTCGGGACAGGGGGCGAAAAACTGTTTTTT. The encoded protein is CASSPLVGTGGEKLFF. The whole variable domain, filled in from reference TRBV7-6 and TRBJ1-4, reads GAGVSQSPRYKVTKRGQDVALRCDPISGHVSLYWYRQALGQGPEFLTYFNYEAQQDKSGLPNDRFSAERPEGSISTLTIQRTEQRDSAMYRCASSPLVGTGGEKLFFGSGTQLSVL.

V is TRBV5-1 and J is TRBJ2-3; TRBD2 matches 7 bases. The CDR3 length is 15 residues. Per germline, CDR1 SGHRS and CDR2 YFSETQ. Germline trimming cut 2 bases from V and 6 bases from J; bases unmatched to any gene: 9. CDR3 sequence reads: CASSFRSRGVDTQYF. CDR3 bases: TGCGCCAGCAGCTTCAGGAGTCGGGGGGTGGATACGCAGTATTTT.

J is TRBJ2-7 and V is TRBV5-1; TRBD2 matches 7 bases. CDR3 size: 13 residues. The germline CDR1 and CDR2 sequences are SGHRS and YFSETQ. The J segment lost 5 bases and the V segment lost 5 bases, leaving 7 bases of the junction unmatched. As DNA, the CDR3 is TGCGCCAGCAGGGCTAGCGGAACGGACGAGCAGTACTTC. Amino acid sequence: CASRASGTDEQYF.

This chain connects TRBV9 to TRBJ1-1; tentative D call: TRBD1 (6 bases). Trimming pared 0 bases from V and 5 bases from J, leaving 14 bases between. Germline-derived CDR1 and CDR2 are SGDLS and YYNGEE. This CDR3 is built from 15 residues. The CDR3 DNA follows: TGTGCCAGCAGCGTAGACTGGGGGCGATCGACTGAAGCTTTCTTT. Protein product: CASSVDWGRSTEAFF.

This clone came up once. V usage is TRBV6-2 or TRBV6-3 and J usage is TRBJ1-1, with D hard to call. This CDR3 comprises 14 residues. Trimming left V 2 bases short and J 8 bases short, with 15 bases between. Germline V gene data show CDR1 as MNHEY and CDR2 as SVGEGT. CDR3 coding DNA: TGTGCCAGCAGTTACGAGAGGTGGATAAGAGAAGCTTTCTTT. Amino acid sequence: CASSYERWIREAFF.

CDR3 sequence reads: CASSPGAGLAGYEQYF. The CDR3 DNA follows: TGTGCCAGCAGCCCCGGGGCGGGACTAGCGGGCTACGAGCAGTACTTC. The chain is built from TRBV3-1 (or the pseudogene TRBV3-2) and TRBJ2-7, with TRBD2 identical over 12 bases. Unmatched junction bases numbered 7, after V lost 4 bases and J lost 3 bases. Germline V CDR1 and CDR2: LGHDT, YNNKEL (reference sequence). The CDR3 is 16 amino acids.